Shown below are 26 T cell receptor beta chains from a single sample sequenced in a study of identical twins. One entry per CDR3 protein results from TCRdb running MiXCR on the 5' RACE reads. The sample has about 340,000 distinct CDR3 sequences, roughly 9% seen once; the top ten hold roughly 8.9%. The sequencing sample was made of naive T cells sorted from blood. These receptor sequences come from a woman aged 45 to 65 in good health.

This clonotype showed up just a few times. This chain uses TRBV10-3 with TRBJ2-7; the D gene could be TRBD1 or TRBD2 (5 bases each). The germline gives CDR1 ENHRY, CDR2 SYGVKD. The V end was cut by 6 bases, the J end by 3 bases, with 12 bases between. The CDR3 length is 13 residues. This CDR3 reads CAISRDGYYEQYF. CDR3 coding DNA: TGTGCCATCAGCCGGGACGGATACTACGAGCAGTACTTC.

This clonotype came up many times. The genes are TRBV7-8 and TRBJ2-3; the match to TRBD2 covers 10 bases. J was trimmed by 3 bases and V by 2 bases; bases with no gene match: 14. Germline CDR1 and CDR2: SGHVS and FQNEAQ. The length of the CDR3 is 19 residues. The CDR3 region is CASSLREAGGPRVTDTQYF. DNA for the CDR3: TGTGCCAGCAGCTTAAGAGAAGCGGGAGGGCCGAGGGTAACAGATACGCAGTATTTT.

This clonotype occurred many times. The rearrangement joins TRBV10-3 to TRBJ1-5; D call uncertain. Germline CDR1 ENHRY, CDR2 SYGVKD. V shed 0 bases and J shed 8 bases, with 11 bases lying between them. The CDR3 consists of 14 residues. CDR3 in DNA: TGTGCCATCAGTGAGTCGAAGGGTCGGGAGCCCCAGCATTTT. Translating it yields CAISESKGREPQHF.

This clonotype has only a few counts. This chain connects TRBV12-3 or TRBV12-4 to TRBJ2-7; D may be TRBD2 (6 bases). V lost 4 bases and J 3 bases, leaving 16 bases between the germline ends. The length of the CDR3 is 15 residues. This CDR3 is CASSSRGRKIYEQYF. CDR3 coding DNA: TGTGCCAGCAGTTCTCGGGGGAGGAAGATCTACGAGCAGTACTTC.

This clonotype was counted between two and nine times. The CDR3 spells CSGGEAGSNEKLFF. CDR3 DNA sequence: TGCAGCGGCGGCGAAGCAGGGAGTAACGAAAAACTGTTTTTT. This chain uses TRBV29-1 with TRBJ1-4; possibly TRBD1 for D (5 bases). CDR3 size: 14 residues. Germline V gene sequence: CDR1 SQVTM, CDR2 ANQGSEA. The V and J ends lost 7 bases and 8 bases respectively, with 20 bases between them.

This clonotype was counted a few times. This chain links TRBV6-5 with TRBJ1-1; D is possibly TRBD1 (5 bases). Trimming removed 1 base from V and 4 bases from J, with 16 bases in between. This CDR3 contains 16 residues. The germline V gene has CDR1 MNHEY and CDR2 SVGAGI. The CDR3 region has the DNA TGTGCCAGCAGTTACTATAGTATGGGGGTGAGCACTGAAGCTTTCTTT. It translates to CASSYYSMGVSTEAFF.

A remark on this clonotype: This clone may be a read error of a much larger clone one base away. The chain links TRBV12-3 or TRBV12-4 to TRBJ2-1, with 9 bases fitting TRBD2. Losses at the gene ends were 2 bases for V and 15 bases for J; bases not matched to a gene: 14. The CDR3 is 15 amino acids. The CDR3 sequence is CASSLTGTSRRFMFF. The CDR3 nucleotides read TGTGCCAGCAGTTTAACCGGGACTAGCAGGAGGTTTATGTTCTTC.

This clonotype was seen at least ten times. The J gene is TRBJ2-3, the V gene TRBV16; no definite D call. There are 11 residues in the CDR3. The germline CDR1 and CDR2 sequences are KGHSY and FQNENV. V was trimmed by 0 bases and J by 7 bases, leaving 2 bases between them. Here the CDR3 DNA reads TGTGCCAGCAGCCAATCGAATACGCAGTATTTT. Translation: CASSQSNTQYF.

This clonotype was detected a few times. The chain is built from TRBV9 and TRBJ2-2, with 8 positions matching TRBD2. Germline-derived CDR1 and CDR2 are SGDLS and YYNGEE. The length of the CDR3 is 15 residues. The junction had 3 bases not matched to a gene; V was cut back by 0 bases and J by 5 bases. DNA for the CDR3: TGTGCCAGCAGCGTAGCGGGAGGGGGGACCGGGGAGCTGTTTTTT. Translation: CASSVAGGGTGELFF.

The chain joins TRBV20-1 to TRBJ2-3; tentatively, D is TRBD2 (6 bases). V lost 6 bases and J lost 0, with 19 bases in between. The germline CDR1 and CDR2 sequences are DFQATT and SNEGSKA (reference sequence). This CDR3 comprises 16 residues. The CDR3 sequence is CSAMGLLGPSTDTQYF. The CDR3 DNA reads TGCAGTGCCATGGGACTCCTGGGCCCTAGCACAGATACGCAGTATTTT.

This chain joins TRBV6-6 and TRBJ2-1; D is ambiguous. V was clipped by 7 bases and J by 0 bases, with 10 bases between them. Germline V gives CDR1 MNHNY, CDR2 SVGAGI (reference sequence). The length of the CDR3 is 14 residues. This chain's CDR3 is CASNVDSSYNEQFF. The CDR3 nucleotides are TGTGCCAGCAACGTGGATAGCTCCTACAATGAGCAGTTCTTC.

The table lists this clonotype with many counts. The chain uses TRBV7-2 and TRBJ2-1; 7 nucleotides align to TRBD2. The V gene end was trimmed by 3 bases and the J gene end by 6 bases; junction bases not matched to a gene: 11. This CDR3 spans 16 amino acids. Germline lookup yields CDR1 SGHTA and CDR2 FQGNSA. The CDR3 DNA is TGTGCCAGCAGCTTTGGCACGGGAGGAAGGCGCAATGAGCAGTTCTTC. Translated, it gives CASSFGTGGRRNEQFF.

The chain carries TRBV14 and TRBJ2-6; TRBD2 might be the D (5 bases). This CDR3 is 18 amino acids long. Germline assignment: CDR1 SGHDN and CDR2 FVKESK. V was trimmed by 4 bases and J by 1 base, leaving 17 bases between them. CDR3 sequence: CASSPRGRGTSGANVLTF. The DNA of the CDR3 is TGTGCCAGCAGCCCCAGAGGACGGGGAACATCTGGGGCCAACGTCCTGACTTTC.

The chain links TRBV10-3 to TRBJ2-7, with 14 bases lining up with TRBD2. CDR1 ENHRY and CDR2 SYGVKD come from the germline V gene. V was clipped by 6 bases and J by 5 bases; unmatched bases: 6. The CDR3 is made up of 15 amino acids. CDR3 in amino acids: CAIRGLAGEGNEQYF. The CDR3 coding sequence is TGTGCCATCAGGGGACTAGCGGGAGAGGGGAACGAGCAGTACTTC.

CDR3 in amino acids: CASSLDRLRETQYF. In nucleotides, the CDR3 is TGCGCCAGCAGCTTGGACAGGTTAAGAGAGACCCAGTACTTC. The rearrangement uses TRBV5-1 and TRBJ2-5, with D tentatively TRBD1 (5 bases). The CDR3 length is 14 residues. Deletions cut 0 bases from V and 4 bases from J, with 10 bases between. Germline CDR1 and CDR2: SGHRS and YFSETQ.

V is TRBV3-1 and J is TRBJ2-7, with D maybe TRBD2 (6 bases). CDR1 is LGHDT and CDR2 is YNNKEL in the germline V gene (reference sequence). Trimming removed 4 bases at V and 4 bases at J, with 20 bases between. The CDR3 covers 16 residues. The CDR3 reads CASSRGGDGRRYEQYV. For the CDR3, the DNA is TGTGCCAGCAGCCGAGGCGGGGACGGGAGAAGATACGAGCAGTACGTC.

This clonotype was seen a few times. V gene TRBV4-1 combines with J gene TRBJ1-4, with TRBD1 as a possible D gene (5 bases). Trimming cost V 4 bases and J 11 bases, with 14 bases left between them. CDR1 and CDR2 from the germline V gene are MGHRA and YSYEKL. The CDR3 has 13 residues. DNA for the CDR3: TGCGCCAGCAGCCGAGAGTTGGGACGTAAACTGTTTTTT. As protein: CASSRELGRKLFF.

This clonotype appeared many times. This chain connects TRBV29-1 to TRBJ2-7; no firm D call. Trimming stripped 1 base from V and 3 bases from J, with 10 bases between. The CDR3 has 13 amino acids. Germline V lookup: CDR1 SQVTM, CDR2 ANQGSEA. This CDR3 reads CSVEGKFGYEQYF. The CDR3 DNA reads TGCAGCGTTGAAGGGAAGTTTGGCTACGAGCAGTACTTC.

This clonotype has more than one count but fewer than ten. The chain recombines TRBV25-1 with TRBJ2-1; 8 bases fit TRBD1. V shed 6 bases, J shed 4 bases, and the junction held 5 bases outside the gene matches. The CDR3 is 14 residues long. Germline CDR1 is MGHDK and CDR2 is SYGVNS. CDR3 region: CASRGQGEYNEQFF. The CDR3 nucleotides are TGTGCCAGCAGAGGACAGGGCGAATACAATGAGCAGTTCTTC.

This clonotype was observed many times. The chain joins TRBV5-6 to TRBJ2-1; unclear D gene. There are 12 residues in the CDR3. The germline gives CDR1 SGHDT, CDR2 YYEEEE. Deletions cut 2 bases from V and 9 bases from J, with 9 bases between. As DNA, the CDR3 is TGTGCCAGCAGCTTCCCCGTTAGTGAGCAGTTCTTC. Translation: CASSFPVSEQFF.

The CDR3 DNA reads as TGCGCCAGCTATTGGGGCGCCGGGGGGCCTGATGAGCAGTTCTTC. This gives the protein CASYWGAGGPDEQFF. This chain joins TRBV5-1 and TRBJ2-1; possibly TRBD2 for D (7 bases). This CDR3 is 15 amino acids long. From germline, CDR1 is SGHRS and CDR2 YFSETQ. V was clipped by 7 bases and J by 8 bases, with 22 bases between them.

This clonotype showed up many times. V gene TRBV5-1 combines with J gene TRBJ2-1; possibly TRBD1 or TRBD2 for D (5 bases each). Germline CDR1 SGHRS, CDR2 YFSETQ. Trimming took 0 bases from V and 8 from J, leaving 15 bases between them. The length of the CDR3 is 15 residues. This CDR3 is CASSLAPGTPYEQFF. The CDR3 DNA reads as TGCGCCAGCAGCTTGGCTCCCGGGACGCCCTATGAGCAGTTCTTC.

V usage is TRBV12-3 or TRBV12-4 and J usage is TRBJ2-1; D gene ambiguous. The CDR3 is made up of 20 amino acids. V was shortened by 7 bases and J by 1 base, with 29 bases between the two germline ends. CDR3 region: CASNSPLVDSSRGSYNEQFF. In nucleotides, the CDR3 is TGTGCCAGCAACTCTCCCCTCGTCGATTCGTCCCGCGGATCCTACAATGAGCAGTTCTTC.

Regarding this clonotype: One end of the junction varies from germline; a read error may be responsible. The CDR3 protein is CASSFVTADAFF. CDR3 nucleotides: TGTGCCAGCAGCTTCGTCACGGCTGACGCTTTCTTT. This chain links TRBV5-6 with TRBJ1-1, with D hard to call. CDR1 is SGHDT and CDR2 is YYEEEE in the germline V gene. The CDR3 extends over 12 amino acids.

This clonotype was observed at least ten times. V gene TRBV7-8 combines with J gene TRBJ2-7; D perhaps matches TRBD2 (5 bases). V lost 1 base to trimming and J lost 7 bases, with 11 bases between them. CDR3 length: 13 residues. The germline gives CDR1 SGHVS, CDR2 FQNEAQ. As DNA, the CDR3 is TGTGCCAGCAGCTTAGTCGGGGAGTGGGAGCAGTACGTC. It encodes CASSLVGEWEQYV.

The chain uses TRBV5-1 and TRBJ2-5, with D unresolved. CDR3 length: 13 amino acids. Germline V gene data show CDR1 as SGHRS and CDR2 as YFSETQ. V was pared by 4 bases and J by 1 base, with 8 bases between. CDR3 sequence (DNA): TGCGCCAGCAGCCTCCAAACCCAAGAGACCCAGTACTTC. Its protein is CASSLQTQETQYF.